The source of this TCR beta chain is a study of T cell responses to AZD1222 COVID-19 vaccine. Sequenced by immunoSEQ multiplex PCR; TCRdb stores in-frame clones only, minus some. Of fewer than 120,000 clones listed, approximately 94% are singletons. From germline, CDR1 is MNHGY and CDR2 SAAAGT. This CDR3 spans 14 amino acids. J lost 4 bases, V lost 8 bases, and 7 bases had no gene match. As to this clone: Its antigen is not identified.

Study-wide points: All repertoire sampling was performed exclusively after the peak T cell response. Only five or six AZD1222 recipients tested seropositive at baseline.

This receptor was identified in an adult who received the AZD1222 COVID-19 vaccine. The source was peripheral blood, collected 28 days after the second AZD1222 dose. V gene TRBV6-8 combines with J gene TRBJ1-5, with TRBD1 matching 8 bases. For the CDR3, the DNA is TGTGCCAGCGCAGGGGGCGAGGAGAATCAGCCCCAGCATTTT. This gives the protein CASAGGEENQPQHF.